The following is a T cell receptor (beta chain) sequence with its context. The specificity of this receptor is unknown. No clone much larger than this one lies a single base away; base qualities are absent. These data originate in a study of blood T cell repertoires in COVID-19 (dated by TCRdb to about 2020). For the wider study: Samples from collaborators originated in the United States, Italy and Spain and spanned both the acute and convalescent phases of COVID-19. The sample metadata nearly always contained a de-identified subject ID, COVID-19 status, age in years and sex. The samples were drawn from the first 160 participants of the ongoing ImmuneRACE study and from over a thousand subjects provided by 6 global collaborators. Where available, HLA class I and class II types were obtained from metadata supplied by the sample provider rather than from assay-based typing. The material from the prospective study consisted of cDNA or gDNA derived from T cells, B-cell-depleted T cells, or PBMCs. The dataset comprised deeply sampled blood TCRbeta repertoires from subjects exposed to, actively infected with, or recovered from COVID-19. The repertoires were released in a freely available public database intended as a resource for research on the immune response to SARS-CoV-2. Broader findings and caveats from the paper: How much clinical and demographic metadata was included differed by source and by participant, and the metadata was provided uncurated.

The germline V gene (reference sequence) gives CDR1 as LNHDA and CDR2 as SQIVND. The CDR3 runs 13 amino acids, cysteine and phenylalanine included. Just the 39-base CDR3 DNA is kept, in frame starting at base 1. V was cut back by 8 bases and J by 4 bases, leaving a gap of 14 bases between them. The immunoSEQ Assay, a bias-controlled multiplex PCR, was used to amplify TCRbeta CDR3 regions from genomic DNA. The published analysis was carried out like this. The number of nucleated cells in each sample was estimated from the amplification of reference gene primers within the assay. To quantify the absolute abundance of each unique TCRbeta CDR3 rearrangement, sequence reads were collapsed and filtered. For each sample, productive Simpson clonality was calculated by taking the square root of Simpson's diversity index across productive rearrangements. In TCRdb, the immuneACCESS table is reduced to in-frame sequences with V and J assigned. These tables do not hold every clone; where another copy was compared, an unresolved V gene accounts for under half, and the others remain unexplained. Clone size and V and J calls were adopted from that table, with D and trimming inferred from the DNA. The sample table records approximately 130,000 clones; 70% to 80% of these occur just once. The ten top clones hold 25% of the sample.

Whole blood was collected in K2EDTA tubes by collaborating institutions according to the institutions' own protocols. For TCRbeta analysis, collaborator samples were shipped as frozen whole blood, as isolated PBMCs, or as DNA extracted from either sample type. The chain is assembled from TRBV19 and TRBJ1-2; TRBD1 is possibly the D segment (6 matching bases). The clonotype originates from a human donor in a cohort sampled during active COVID-19. The material sequenced was peripheral blood. CDR3 loop: CASQDSVGYGYTF. The DNA reads as follows: TGTGCCAGTCAGGACAGTGTTGGCTATGGCTACACCTTC.